One sample yielded the 11 T cell receptor gamma chains listed below, sequenced in a study of γδ T cells in repeated Plasmodium falciparum infection (dated by TCRdb to about 2021). The library was built by means of multiplex PCR. The data were produced on an Illumina MiSeq. Clone calls in TCRdb were regenerated from the public reads with CATT, after which identical DNA sequences shared one row. The sample table holds some 30,000 gamma-chain clones, of which almost 1.5% were seen once. Jointly, the top ten make up just under 20% of the sample. For bulk TCR repertoire analysis, Vgamma9/Vdelta2+ and Vdelta2-negative gammadelta T cell populations were flow-sorted out of peripheral blood mononuclear cells. The sequenced material came from gamma-delta T cells from blood. All receptors derive from a pool of human donors (malaria-infected and uninfected, not separated).

This clone occurred a few times. TCRdb has a much larger clone's protein, which differs at residue 5 from the translation of this DNA, likely because of a read error; what is shown is the protein translated from the DNA. The CDR3 reads CATWGRGWFKIF. The CDR3 DNA reads as TGTGCCACCTGGGGCCGAGGTTGGTTCAAGATATTT. This chain connects TRGV3 to TRGJP1. As TCRdb names no J gene, one was assigned here on the basis of a DNA match to germline. Unmatched junction bases numbered 5, after V lost 5 bases and J lost 8 bases. There are 12 residues in the CDR3. From germline, CDR1 is VTNTFY and CDR2 YDVSTARD (reference sequence).

As concerns this clone: TCRdb's protein, taken from a much larger clone, differs from this DNA's translation at residue 11, likely owing to a read error; the protein displayed comes from the DNA. The chain joins TRGV9 to TRGJP. TCRdb gives no J gene; it was assigned here by matching the DNA to germline. CDR1 is GITISATS and CDR2 is ISYDGTV in the germline V gene (reference sequence). With 2 bases clipped from V and 15 bases from J, the junction kept 16 bases outside the gene matches. The CDR3 consists of 17 residues. The chain's CDR3 is CALWEARVQRDKKIKVF. The DNA for the CDR3 is TGTGCCTTGTGGGAGGCCCGAGTTCAGCGGGACAAAAAAATCAAGGTATTT.

This clone has only a few counts. This DNA translates differently at residue 8 from the TCRdb protein, which is that of a much larger clone; a read error is likely, and the protein shown is the DNA's own translation. For the CDR3, the DNA is TGTGCCTTGTGGGAGGGATTTAGGAAACTCTTT. It codes for CALWEGFRKLF. The V gene is TRGV9, the J gene TRGJ1 or TRGJ2. The J gene is absent in TCRdb and was assigned here via DNA matching to germline. The V and J ends lost 2 bases and 12 bases, in that order; junction bases with no gene match: 7. CDR1 is GITISATS and CDR2 is ISYDGTV in the germline V gene (reference sequence). There are 11 residues in the CDR3.

This clone has a count of ten or more. TCRdb's protein for this DNA is that of a much larger clone and differs from the translation at residue 14, likely a read error; the protein shown is the DNA translation. J gene calling gave no result, while the V gene is TRGV9. Germline CDR1 is GITISATS and CDR2 is ISYDGTV (reference sequence). This CDR3 has 16 amino acids. The chain's CDR3 is CALWEAKELGKKIEVF. The CDR3 nucleotides read TGTGCCTTGTGGGAGGCTAAGGAGTTGGGCAAAAAAATCGAGGTATTT.

Ten or more counts support this clone. The protein TCRdb lists belongs to a much larger clone and differs from this DNA's translation at residue 9, which points to a read error; the protein shown is made from the DNA. The chain links TRGV9 to TRGJ1 or TRGJ2. The J gene is absent in TCRdb and was assigned here via DNA matching to germline. Germline V CDR1 and CDR2: GITISATS, ISYDGTV (reference sequence). The V segment lost 0 bases and the J segment 9 bases; nucleotides outside the gene matches: 8. The CDR3 has 13 residues. The CDR3, as DNA: TGTGCCTTGTGGGAGGTGCGGTTCTGTAAGAAACTCTTT. Its protein product is CALWEVRFCKKLF.

Regarding this clone: The TCRdb record carries a much larger clone's protein, which differs from this DNA's translation at residue 4; a read error is the likely cause, and the protein listed here is the DNA translation. The chain has TRGV9 and TRGJ1 or TRGJ2. The J gene was not available in TCRdb and was assigned here by matching the DNA to germline segments. The CDR3 totals 14 residues. Germline CDR1 and CDR2: GITISATS and ISYDGTV (reference sequence). CDR3 coding DNA: TGTGCCTTGCGGGAGGATTCACGTTATTATAAGAAACTCTTT. Translation: CALREDSRYYKKLF.

As for this clone: With a far larger clone one base away, a read error is the likely cause. Other DNA variants within this sample encode the same CDR3. No J gene was called, and the V gene is TRGV3. This CDR3 is built from 11 residues. Germline V gives CDR1 VTNTFY, CDR2 YDVSTARD (reference sequence). The CDR3 is CATWGDYKKLF. The CDR3 nucleotides are TGTGCCACCTGGGGAGATTATAAGAAGCTCTTT.

This clone has at least ten counts. TCRdb shows a much larger clone's protein in place of this DNA's translation, and the two differ at residue 8, likely through a read error; the protein shown is translated from the DNA. The chain couples TRGV9 to TRGJ1 or TRGJ2. Here the J gene was assigned by germline matching of the DNA, as TCRdb has none. The CDR3 is made up of 15 amino acids. The germline CDR1 and CDR2 sequences are GITISATS and ISYDGTV (reference sequence). The J segment lost 3 bases and the V segment lost 2 bases, leaving 10 bases of the junction unmatched. The CDR3 region is CALWEASFPYYKKLF. The CDR3 DNA follows: TGTGCCTTGTGGGAGGCAAGCTTCCCTTATTATAAGAAACTCTTT.

Many counts were recorded for this clone. The rearrangement links TRGV4 to TRGJ1 or TRGJ2. The J gene comes from matching the DNA to germline here; TCRdb lacks it. This CDR3 spans 16 amino acids. V was pared by 6 bases and J by 0 bases, with 14 bases of the junction left unmatched. Germline V lookup: CDR1 EGSTGY, CDR2 YDSYTSSV. CDR3 DNA: TGTGCCACCTGGCCTCTGGGGAAATGGAATTATTATAAGAAACTCTTT. Translating gives CATWPLGKWNYYKKLF.

In its sample, this clone was seen many times. It differs at one base from a far larger clone, so likely a read error. Other DNA sequences within the sample encode an identical CDR3. This sequence joins TRGV9 and TRGJP. TCRdb is silent on the J gene; assignment here came from matching the DNA to germline. Germline CDR1 and CDR2: GITISATS and ISYDGTV (reference sequence). This CDR3 has 19 amino acids. Unmatched junction bases numbered 12, after V lost 0 bases and J lost 7 bases. The CDR3: CALWEVHLVRELGKKIKVF. As DNA, the CDR3 is TGTGCCTTGTGGGAGGTGCATCTGGTGAGGGAGTTGGGCAAAAAAATCAAGGTATTT.

In its sample, this clone was seen a few times. TCRdb assigns this DNA the protein of a much larger clone, which departs from its translation at residue 6; this likely reflects a read error, and the protein shown comes from translating the DNA. J is TRGJ1 or TRGJ2 and V is TRGV9. The J gene comes from matching the DNA to germline here; TCRdb lacks it. J lost 3 bases, V lost 3 bases, and 8 bases had no gene match. The CDR3 totals 14 residues. Germline CDR1 reads GITISATS; CDR2 reads ISYDGTV (reference sequence). The CDR3 DNA is TGTGCCTTGTGGGAGATGCAGGCTTATTATAAGAAACTCTTT. Its translation is CALWEMQAYYKKLF.